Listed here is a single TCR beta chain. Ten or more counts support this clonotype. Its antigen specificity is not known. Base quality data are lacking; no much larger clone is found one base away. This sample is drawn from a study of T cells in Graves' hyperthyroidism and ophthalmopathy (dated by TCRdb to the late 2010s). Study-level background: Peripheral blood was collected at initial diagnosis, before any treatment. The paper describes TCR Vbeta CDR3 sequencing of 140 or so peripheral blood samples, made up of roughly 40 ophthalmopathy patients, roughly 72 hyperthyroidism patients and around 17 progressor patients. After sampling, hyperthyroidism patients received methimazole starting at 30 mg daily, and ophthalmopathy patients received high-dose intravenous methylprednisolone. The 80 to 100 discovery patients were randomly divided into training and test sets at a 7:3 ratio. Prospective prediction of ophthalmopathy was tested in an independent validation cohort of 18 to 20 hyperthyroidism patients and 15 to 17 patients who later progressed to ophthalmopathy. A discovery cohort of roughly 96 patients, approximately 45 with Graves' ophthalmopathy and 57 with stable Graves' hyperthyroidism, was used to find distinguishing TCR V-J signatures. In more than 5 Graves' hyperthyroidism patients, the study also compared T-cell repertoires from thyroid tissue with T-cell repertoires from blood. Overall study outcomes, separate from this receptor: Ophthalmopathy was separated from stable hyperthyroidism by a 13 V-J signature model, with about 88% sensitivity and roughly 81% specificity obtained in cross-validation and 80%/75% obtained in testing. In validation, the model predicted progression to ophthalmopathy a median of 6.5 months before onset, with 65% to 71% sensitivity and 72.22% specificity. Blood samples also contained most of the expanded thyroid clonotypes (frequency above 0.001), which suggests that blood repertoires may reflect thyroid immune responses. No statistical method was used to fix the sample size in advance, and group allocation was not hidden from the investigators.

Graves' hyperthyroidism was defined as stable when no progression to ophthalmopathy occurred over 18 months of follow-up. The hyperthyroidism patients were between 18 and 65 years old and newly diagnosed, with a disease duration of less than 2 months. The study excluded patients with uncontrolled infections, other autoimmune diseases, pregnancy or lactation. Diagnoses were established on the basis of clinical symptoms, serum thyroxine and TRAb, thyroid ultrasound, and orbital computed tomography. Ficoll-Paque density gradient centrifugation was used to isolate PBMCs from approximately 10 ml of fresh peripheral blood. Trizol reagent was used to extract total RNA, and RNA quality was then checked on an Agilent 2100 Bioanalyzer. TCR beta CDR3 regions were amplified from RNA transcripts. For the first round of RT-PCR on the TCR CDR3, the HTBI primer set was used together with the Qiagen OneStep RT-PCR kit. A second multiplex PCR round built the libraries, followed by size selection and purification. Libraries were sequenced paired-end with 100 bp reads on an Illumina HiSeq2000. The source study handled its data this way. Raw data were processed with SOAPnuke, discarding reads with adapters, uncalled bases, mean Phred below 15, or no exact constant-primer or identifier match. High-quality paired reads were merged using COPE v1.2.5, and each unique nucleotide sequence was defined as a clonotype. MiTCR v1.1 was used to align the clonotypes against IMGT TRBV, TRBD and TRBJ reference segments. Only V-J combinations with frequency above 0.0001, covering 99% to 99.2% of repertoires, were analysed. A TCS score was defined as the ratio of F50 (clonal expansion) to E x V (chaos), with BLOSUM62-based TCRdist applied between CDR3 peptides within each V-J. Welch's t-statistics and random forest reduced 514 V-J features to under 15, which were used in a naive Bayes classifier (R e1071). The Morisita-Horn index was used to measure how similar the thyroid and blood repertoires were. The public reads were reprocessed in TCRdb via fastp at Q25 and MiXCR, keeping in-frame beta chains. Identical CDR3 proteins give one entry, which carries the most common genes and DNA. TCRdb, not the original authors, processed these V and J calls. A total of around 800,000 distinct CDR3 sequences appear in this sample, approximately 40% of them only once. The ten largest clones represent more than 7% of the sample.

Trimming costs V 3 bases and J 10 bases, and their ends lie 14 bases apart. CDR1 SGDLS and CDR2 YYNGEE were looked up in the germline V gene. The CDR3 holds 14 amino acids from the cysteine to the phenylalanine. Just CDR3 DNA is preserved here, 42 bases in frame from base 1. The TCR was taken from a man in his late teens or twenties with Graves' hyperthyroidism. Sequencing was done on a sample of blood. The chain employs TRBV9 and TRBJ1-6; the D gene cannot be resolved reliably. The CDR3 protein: CASSALGLGSPLHF. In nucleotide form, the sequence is TGTGCCAGCAGCGCCCTCGGGTTGGGGTCACCCCTCCACTTT.